These 3 T cell receptor beta chains were sequenced from one sample in a study of T cells in Graves' hyperthyroidism and ophthalmopathy. Amplified TCR beta CDR3 regions derived from RNA transcripts. First-round RT-PCR targeting the TCR CDR3 was performed with the HTBI primer set. Each CDR3 protein gets one entry after TCRdb re-called the multiplex PCR reads with MiXCR. The sample contains 410,000 or so distinct CDR3 sequences, under 15% of which appear only once. What was sequenced was blood. Receptors originate from a man younger than 30 with Graves' ophthalmopathy.

This clonotype was picked up many times. This chain links TRBV2 with TRBJ2-7; D tentatively fits TRBD1 or TRBD2 (5 bases each). The CDR3 extends over 15 amino acids. Deletions cut 1 base from V and 0 bases from J, with 10 bases between. Germline V gene sequence: CDR1 SNHLY, CDR2 FYNNEI. The CDR3 DNA sequence: TGTGCCAGCAGTGAAGAAGCCGGGACCTCCTACGAGCAGTACTTC. Protein sequence: CASSEEAGTSYEQYF. Drawing the rest from reference TRBV2 and TRBJ2-7, the complete variable domain is EPEVTQTPSHQVTQMGQEVILRCVPISNHLYFYWYRQILGQKVEFLVSFYNNEISEKSEIFDDQFSVERPDGSNFTLKIRSTKLEDSAMYFCASSEEAGTSYEQYFGPGTRLTVT.

This clonotype has only a few counts. The gene calls are TRBV7-2 and TRBJ1-1; 7 bases match TRBD1. Germline V gene data show CDR1 as SGHTA and CDR2 as FQGNSA. With 6 bases clipped from V and 0 bases from J, the junction kept 10 bases outside the gene matches. The CDR3 sequence is 16 residues long. In DNA form, the CDR3 reads TGTGCCAGCAGATTTATAGGGGGCGCTTTGAACACTGAAGCTTTCTTT. It specifies CASRFIGGALNTEAFF.

This clonotype was recorded only once. Being one base from a much bigger clone, this may be a read error. Without the conserved terminal phenylalanine or tryptophan, this CDR3 likely stems from a read error. CDR3 bases: TGTGCCAGCAGTTACTCGATCAATCTGGCGCACTCTGGAAACACCATATATGTT. This codes for CASSYSINLAHSGNTIYV. The chain links TRBV6-2 or TRBV6-3 to TRBJ1-3; D not resolved. This CDR3 spans 18 amino acids. Germline loops: CDR1 MNHEY, CDR2 SVGEGT. Between the trimmed V and J ends, which lost 0 bases and 0 bases, there was a span of 15 bases.